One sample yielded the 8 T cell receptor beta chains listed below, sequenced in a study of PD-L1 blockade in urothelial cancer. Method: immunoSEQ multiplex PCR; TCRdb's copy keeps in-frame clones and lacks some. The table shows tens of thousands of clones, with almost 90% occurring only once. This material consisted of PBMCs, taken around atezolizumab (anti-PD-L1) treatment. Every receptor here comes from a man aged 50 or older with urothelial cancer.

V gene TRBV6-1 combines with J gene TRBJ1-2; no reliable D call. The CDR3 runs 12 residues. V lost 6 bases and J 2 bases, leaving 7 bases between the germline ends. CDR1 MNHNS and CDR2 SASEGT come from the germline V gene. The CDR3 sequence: CASRTGNYGYTF. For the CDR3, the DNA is TGTGCCAGCAGGACGGGAAACTATGGCTACACCTTC.

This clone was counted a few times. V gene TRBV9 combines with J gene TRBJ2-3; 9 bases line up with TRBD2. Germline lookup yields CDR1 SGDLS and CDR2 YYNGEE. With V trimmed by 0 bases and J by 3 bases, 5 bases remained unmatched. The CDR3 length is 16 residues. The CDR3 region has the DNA TGTGCCAGCAGCGTAGGGTCAAGCGGGAGGACAGATACGCAGTATTTT. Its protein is CASSVGSSGRTDTQYF.

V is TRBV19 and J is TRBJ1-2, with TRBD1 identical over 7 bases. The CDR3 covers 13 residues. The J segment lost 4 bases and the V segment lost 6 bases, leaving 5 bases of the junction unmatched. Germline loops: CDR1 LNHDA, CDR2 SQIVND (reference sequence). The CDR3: CASSPTGSYGYTF. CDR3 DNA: TGTGCCAGTAGCCCGACAGGGAGCTATGGCTACACCTTC.

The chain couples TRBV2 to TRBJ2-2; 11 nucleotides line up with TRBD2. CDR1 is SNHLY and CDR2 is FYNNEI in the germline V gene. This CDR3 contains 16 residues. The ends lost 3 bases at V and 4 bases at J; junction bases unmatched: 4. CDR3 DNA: TGTGCCAGCAGTGAGCGACTAGCGGGGATCACCGGGGAGCTGTTTTTT. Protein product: CASSERLAGITGELFF. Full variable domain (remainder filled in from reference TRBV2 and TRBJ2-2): EPEVTQTPSHQVTQMGQEVILRCVPISNHLYFYWYRQILGQKVEFLVSFYNNEISEKSEIFDDQFSVERPDGSNFTLKIRSTKLEDSAMYFCASSERLAGITGELFFGEGSRLTVL.

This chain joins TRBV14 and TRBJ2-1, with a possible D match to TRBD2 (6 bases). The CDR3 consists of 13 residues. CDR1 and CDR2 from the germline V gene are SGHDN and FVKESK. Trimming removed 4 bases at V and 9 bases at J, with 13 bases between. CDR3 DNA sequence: TGTGCCAGCAGCCGGGACCTCGGGGGTGAGCAGTTCTTC. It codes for CASSRDLGGEQFF.

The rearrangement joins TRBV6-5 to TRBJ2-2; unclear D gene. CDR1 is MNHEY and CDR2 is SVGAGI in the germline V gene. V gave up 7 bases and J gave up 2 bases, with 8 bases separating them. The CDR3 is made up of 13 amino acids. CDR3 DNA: TGTGCCAGCAACGGAGTAAACACCGGGGAGCTGTTTTTT. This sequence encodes CASNGVNTGELFF.

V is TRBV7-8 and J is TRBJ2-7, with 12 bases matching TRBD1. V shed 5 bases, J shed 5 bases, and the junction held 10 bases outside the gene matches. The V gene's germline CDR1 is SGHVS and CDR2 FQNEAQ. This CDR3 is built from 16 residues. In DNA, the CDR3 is TGTGCCAGCAGCCCCAGACTCGGGACAGGGGGCAACGAGCAGTACTTC. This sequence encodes CASSPRLGTGGNEQYF.

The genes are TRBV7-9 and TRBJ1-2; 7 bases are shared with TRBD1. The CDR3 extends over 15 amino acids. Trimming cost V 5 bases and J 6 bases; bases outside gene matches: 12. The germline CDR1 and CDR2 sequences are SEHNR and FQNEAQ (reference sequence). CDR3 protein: CASSTETGKIDGYTF. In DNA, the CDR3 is TGTGCCAGCAGCACGGAGACAGGGAAAATAGATGGCTACACCTTC.